These 17 T cell receptor beta chains were sequenced from one sample in a study of CD8 T cells in ankylosing spondylitis. TCRdb ran MiXCR on the 5' RACE reads and lists one entry per CDR3 protein. Here the sample spans fewer than 400,000 distinct CDR3 sequences, less than 10% being singletons. General study results and limits: Ankylosing spondylitis blood appeared to be characterized by a TCR beta motif of roughly eight highly homologous variants.

No antigen is known for these receptors. The sample comprised blood, either unsorted or a sorted T cell fraction (not recorded which). These TCRs come from a male donor with ankylosing spondylitis.

This clonotype was recorded a few times. The V and J genes are TRBV3-1 and TRBJ2-7; 7 bases map to TRBD1. This CDR3 contains 14 residues. Losses at the gene ends were 1 base for V and 4 bases for J; bases not matched to a gene: 4. CDR1 is LGHDT and CDR2 is YNNKEL in the germline V gene (reference sequence). The CDR3 region is CASSQGGQVYEQYF. The CDR3 nucleotides read TGTGCCAGCAGCCAAGGCGGACAGGTTTACGAGCAGTACTTC.

There are a few counts of this clonotype. The V call is TRBV18, the J call TRBJ2-7, with D unresolved. V lost 2 bases and J 2 bases, leaving 7 bases between the germline ends. Germline V gene lookup returns CDR1 KGHSH and CDR2 LQKENI. CDR3 length: 13 residues. The CDR3 is CASSPSQPYEQYF. The CDR3 nucleotides read TGTGCCAGCTCACCAAGTCAGCCCTACGAGCAGTACTTC.

This clonotype showed up just a few times. J is TRBJ2-5 and V is TRBV28; D might be TRBD2 (5 bases). V lost 3 bases and J 4 bases, leaving 15 bases between the germline ends. Per the germline V gene, CDR1 is MDHEN and CDR2 is SYDVKM. This CDR3 has 15 residues. CDR3 nucleotides: TGTGCCAGCAGTTTCAGCAGAGCCGAGGGAGAGACCCAGTACTTC. Its protein product is CASSFSRAEGETQYF.

This clonotype showed up just a few times. The chain carries TRBV12-3 or TRBV12-4 and TRBJ2-4; D gene unclear. This CDR3 has 15 residues. The V end lost 5 bases, the J end lost 5 bases, and 16 bases lay between the germline ends. The CDR3 sequence: CASSRRSDFQNIQYF. The CDR3 nucleotides are TGTGCCAGCAGTCGAAGATCCGACTTCCAAAACATTCAGTACTTC.

Notes on this clonotype: The junction departs from the called germline gene at one end, perhaps through a read error. V gene TRBV5-6 combines with J gene TRBJ2-1; D perhaps matches TRBD2 (6 bases). Per the germline V gene, CDR1 is SGHDT and CDR2 is YYEEEE. The CDR3 is made up of 12 amino acids. The CDR3 sequence: CASSFWGDEQIF. CDR3 nucleotides: TGTGCCAGCAGCTTTTGGGGGGATGAGCAGATCTTC. Based on the CDR3 plus reference TRBV5-6 and TRBJ2-1, the full variable domain is DAGVTQSPTHLIKTRGQQVTLRCSPKSGHDTVSWYQQALGQGPQFIFQYYEEEERQRGNFPDRFSGHQFPNYSSELNVNALLLGDSALYLCASSFWGDEQIFGPGTRLTVL.

This clonotype is termed large. CDR3 DNA: TGTGCCAGTAGTATAGACCAGAGCTCCTACAATGAGCAGTTCTTC. It yields the protein CASSIDQSSYNEQFF. The chain uses TRBV19 and TRBJ2-1; D unclear. CDR1 is LNHDA, CDR2 SQIVND, per germline (reference sequence). Trimming removed 0 bases at V and 0 bases at J, with 6 bases between. The CDR3 has 15 residues.

The CDR3 nucleotides read TGTGCCATCAGTGAGTCGGGGTATGGCTACACCTTC. Its protein is CAISESGYGYTF. The chain uses TRBV10-3 and TRBJ1-2; no clear D. Per the germline V gene, CDR1 is ENHRY and CDR2 is SYGVKD. CDR3 length equals 12 residues. Between the trimmed V and J ends, which lost 0 bases and 5 bases, there was a span of 4 bases.

The V and J genes are TRBV24-1 and TRBJ1-6; D gene ambiguous. CDR1 is KGHDR, CDR2 SFDVKD, per germline. Between the trimmed V and J ends, which lost 7 bases and 8 bases, there was a span of 11 bases. The CDR3 is 13 residues long. The CDR3 nucleotides are TGTGCCACCAGAGGAGCCCCTGATTCACCCCTCCACTTT. The encoded protein is CATRGAPDSPLHF.

The V and J genes are TRBV5-1 and TRBJ2-7, with a tentative D call TRBD2 (6 bases). The CDR3 consists of 16 residues. CDR1 and CDR2 (germline): SGHRS, YFSETQ. V lost 0 bases to trimming and J lost 0 bases, with 13 bases between them. DNA of the CDR3: TGCGCCAGCAGCTTGGGGGGGGTCTTGAGCTCCTACGAGCAGTACTTC. Amino acid sequence: CASSLGGVLSSYEQYF.

This clonotype has a count of ten or more. V gene TRBV7-2 combines with J gene TRBJ2-2, with a tentative D call TRBD2 (6 bases). Germline-derived CDR1 and CDR2 are SGHTA and FQGNSA. V lost 5 bases to trimming and J lost 1 base, with 11 bases between them. CDR3 length equals 15 residues. CDR3: CASSVHSGNTGELFF. The CDR3 DNA follows: TGTGCCAGCAGCGTACATAGCGGGAACACCGGGGAGCTGTTTTTT.

There are many counts of this clonotype. The chain has TRBV7-2 and TRBJ2-7; 10 bases match TRBD1. V dropped 5 bases and J dropped 4; count of bases not matched to a gene: 8. The CDR3 has 15 amino acids. The germline V gene has CDR1 SGHTA and CDR2 FQGNSA. CDR3 amino acids: CASSPSGDRGYEQYF. The CDR3 DNA follows: TGTGCCAGCAGCCCCTCAGGGGACAGGGGTTACGAGCAGTACTTC.

The V and J genes are TRBV3-1 and TRBJ1-1; possibly TRBD1 for D (5 bases). The germline gives CDR1 LGHDT, CDR2 YNNKEL (reference sequence). V lost 0 bases and J lost 4, with 15 bases in between. The CDR3 has 16 amino acids. The CDR3 coding sequence is TGTGCCAGCAGCCAAGATTCTCCTGGGGGGAGCACTGAAGCTTTCTTT. Protein product: CASSQDSPGGSTEAFF.

Ten or more counts support this clonotype. In DNA form, the CDR3 reads TGTGCCAGCAGCCATCACCAGGGGGGAGCTTTCTTT. This sequence encodes CASSHHQGGAFF. The J gene is TRBJ1-1, the V gene TRBV3-1; 7 bases are a match to TRBD1. The CDR3 totals 12 residues. CDR1 is LGHDT, CDR2 YNNKEL, per germline (reference sequence). Germline trimming cut 3 bases from V and 10 bases from J; bases unmatched to any gene: 5.

There are many counts of this clonotype. The chain has TRBV12-3 or TRBV12-4 and TRBJ2-1; 13 bases match TRBD2. The CDR3 is made up of 15 amino acids. V lost 1 base, J lost 10 bases, and 4 bases stayed unmatched. CDR3 loop: CASSLVLAGGREQFF. The CDR3 DNA follows: TGTGCCAGCAGTTTAGTACTAGCGGGAGGGAGAGAGCAGTTCTTC.

The chain has TRBV6-2 or TRBV6-3 and TRBJ1-2; 7 bases are shared with TRBD1. Losses at the gene ends were 5 bases for V and 0 bases for J; bases not matched to a gene: 9. The CDR3 has 16 amino acids. The germline gives CDR1 MNHEY, CDR2 SVGEGT. This chain's CDR3 is CASSAGTVKPNYGYTF. The CDR3 DNA sequence: TGTGCCAGCAGTGCCGGGACAGTCAAACCTAACTATGGCTACACCTTC.

This rearrangement joins TRBV6-1 to TRBJ1-5; D may be TRBD1 (6 bases). V lost 6 bases and J 7 bases, leaving 13 bases between the germline ends. The CDR3 spans 13 residues. Germline values: CDR1 MNHNS, CDR2 SASEGT. The CDR3 here is CASRQGLAQPQHF. CDR3 coding DNA: TGTGCCAGCAGACAGGGTCTCGCCCAGCCCCAGCATTTT.

This clonotype has ten or more counts. V is TRBV28 and J is TRBJ1-2; D is uncertain. Germline CDR1 is MDHEN and CDR2 is SYDVKM. The CDR3 consists of 11 residues. V lost 6 bases to trimming and J lost 8 bases, with 10 bases between them. CDR3 in amino acids: CASSHLGGYTF. The CDR3 DNA follows: TGTGCCAGCAGCCACTTGGGGGGCTACACCTTC.